What follows describes a single T cell receptor (beta chain). This sample is part of a study of blood T cell repertoires in COVID-19. As for the study in general: COVID-19 samples collected from the United States, Italy and Spain covered acute and convalescent phases.

The CDR3 is 13 amino acids. Germline assignment: CDR1 KGHSH and CDR2 LQKENI. The ends lost 8 bases at V and 5 bases at J; junction bases unmatched: 6. The study recruited people aged 18 to 89 years across 20 to 30 US areas. What the recovered Cohort 3 donors had was two negative PCRs, clearance, or symptom resolution. Data came from immunoSEQ multiplex PCR; TCRdb stores just in-frame clones and leaves some out. This table holds fewer than 300,000 clones, approximately 83% found once. This chain joins TRBV18 and TRBJ2-1; 7 bases are shared with TRBD2. The source material was PBMCs or T cells enriched from blood (not recorded which). The clonotype comes from a woman aged 25 to 39 who had recovered from COVID-19. The CDR3 nucleotides read TGTGCCAGCGCCCTTGGGGGGGACAATGAGCAGTTCTTC. The encoded protein is CASALGGDNEQFF.